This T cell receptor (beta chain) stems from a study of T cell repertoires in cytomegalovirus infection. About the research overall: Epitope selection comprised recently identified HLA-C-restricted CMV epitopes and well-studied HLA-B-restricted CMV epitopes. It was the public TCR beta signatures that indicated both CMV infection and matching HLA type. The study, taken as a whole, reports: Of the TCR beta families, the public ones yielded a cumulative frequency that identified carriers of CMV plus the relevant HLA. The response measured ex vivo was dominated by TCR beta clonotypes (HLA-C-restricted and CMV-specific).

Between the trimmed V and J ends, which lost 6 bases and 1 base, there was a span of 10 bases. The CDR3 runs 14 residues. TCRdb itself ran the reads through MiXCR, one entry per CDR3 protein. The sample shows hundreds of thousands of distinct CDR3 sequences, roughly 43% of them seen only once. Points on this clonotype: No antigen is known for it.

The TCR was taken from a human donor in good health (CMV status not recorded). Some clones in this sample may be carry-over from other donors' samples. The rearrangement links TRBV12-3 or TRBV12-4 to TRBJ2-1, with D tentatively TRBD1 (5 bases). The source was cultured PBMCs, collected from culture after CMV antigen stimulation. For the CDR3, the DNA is TGTGCCAGCAGGACCCAGGGATCCTACAATGAGCAGTTCTTC. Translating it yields CASRTQGSYNEQFF.